Following are 25 T cell receptor beta chains from one sample sequenced in a study of blood T cells in healthy people across ages. Combining a sample-barcoded 5' primer with a J-beta primer mix, a second PCR ran for roughly 6 to 12 cycles. One entry per CDR3 protein results from TCRdb running MiXCR on the 5' RACE reads. The table has fewer than 2 million distinct CDR3 sequences, about two fifths seen once; the top ten hold roughly 24%. Sequenced input: blood. Receptors originate from a human donor in good health.

The CDR3 loop is CASSVGDRVVNEQYF. The DNA of the CDR3 is TGTGCCAGCAGCGTAGGGGACAGGGTCGTAAATGAGCAGTACTTC. The chain joins TRBV9 to TRBJ2-1, with 9 positions matching TRBD1. Near its end, the DNA agrees better with TRBJ2-7, so the J call may be wrong. CDR3 size: 15 residues. Germline lookup yields CDR1 SGDLS and CDR2 YYNGEE.

The gene calls are TRBV25-1 and TRBJ2-2; TRBD1 or TRBD2 may be the D gene (6 bases each). The germline V gene encodes CDR1 MGHDK and CDR2 SYGVNS. The CDR3 extends over 17 amino acids. Trimming took off 0 bases at V and 0 bases at J, with 11 bases between the two ends. DNA of the CDR3: TGTGCCAGCAGTGAATATTTAGGGGGGCCGAACACCGGGGAGCTGTTTTTT. It encodes CASSEYLGGPNTGELFF.

This rearrangement joins TRBV12-3 or TRBV12-4 to TRBJ1-5; no firm D call. The ends were cut back, 3 bases at V and 5 bases at J, with 5 bases in the middle. This CDR3 region has 12 residues. CDR3 in DNA: TGTGCCAGCAGTTTCGACGATCAGCCCCAGCATTTT. Amino acid sequence: CASSFDDQPQHF.

The V and J genes are TRBV6-2 or TRBV6-3 and TRBJ2-7; 10 bases fit TRBD1. This CDR3 spans 15 amino acids. Germline V lookup: CDR1 MNHEY, CDR2 SVGEGT. With V trimmed by 5 bases and J by 2 bases, 6 bases remained unmatched. The CDR3, as DNA: TGTGCCAGCAGTGCCGGGACAGGGGCCCCCTACGAGCAGTACTTC. Amino acids: CASSAGTGAPYEQYF.

This clonotype has just a few counts. The genes are TRBV7-6 and TRBJ1-1, with TRBD1 identical over 8 bases. J gave up 6 bases and V 5 bases, and 5 bases lay outside the gene matches. Looked up from germline, CDR1 is SGHVS and CDR2 is FNYEAQ. This CDR3 is 13 amino acids long. Written as DNA, the CDR3 is TGTGCCAGCAGCCCCGGGACAGGCGCTGAAGCTTTCTTT. It encodes CASSPGTGAEAFF.

There are a few counts of this clonotype. This sequence joins TRBV29-1 and TRBJ1-2; TRBD1 aligns across 9 bases. Germline assignment: CDR1 SQVTM and CDR2 ANQGSEA. V lost 7 bases to trimming and J lost 8 bases; unmatched junction nucleotides: 14. This CDR3 spans 14 amino acids. In nucleotides, the CDR3 is TGCAGCGCCCACGCCGACAGGGGGTTAGGGGGCTACACCTTC. Encoded protein: CSAHADRGLGGYTF.

This clonotype was observed a handful of times. The genes are TRBV20-1 and TRBJ2-7, with a tentative D call TRBD1 (6 bases). This CDR3 contains 13 residues. Per the germline V gene, CDR1 is DFQATT and CDR2 is SNEGSKA (reference sequence). Between the trimmed V and J ends, which lost 5 bases and 2 bases, there was a span of 13 bases. The DNA for the CDR3 is TGCAGTGCTGCAGGGGAAGGGACCTACGAGCAGTACTTC. As protein: CSAAGEGTYEQYF.

The rearrangement links TRBV7-3 to TRBJ1-2; D is undetermined. CDR1 and CDR2 (germline): SGHTA, FQGTGA. V was pared by 0 bases and J by 8 bases, with 10 bases between. The CDR3 is 13 residues long. The CDR3 protein is CASSLTEAGGYTF. CDR3 nucleotide sequence: TGTGCCAGCAGCTTAACGGAAGCGGGAGGCTACACCTTC.

Notes on this clonotype: Its ends do not fully match the called genes, so a read error is possible. The CDR3 sequence is CASSLGPGQIYGCTF. The CDR3 region has the DNA TGTGCCAGCAGTTTAGGCCCCGGGCAGATCTATGGCTGCACCTTC. The rearrangement links TRBV12-3 or TRBV12-4 to TRBJ1-2; no clear D. The CDR3 has 15 amino acids.

V and J are TRBV9 and TRBJ1-3; 9 positions agree with TRBD1. CDR1 is SGDLS and CDR2 is YYNGEE in the germline V gene. The CDR3 extends over 18 amino acids. V was clipped by 3 bases and J by 0 bases; unmatched bases: 10. As DNA, the CDR3 is TGTGCCAGCAGCGCCGGGACAGGGATCGGCGGCTCTGGAAACACCATATATTTT. Translated: CASSAGTGIGGSGNTIYF.

The V call is TRBV12-3 or TRBV12-4, the J call TRBJ2-7, with 10 bases aligning to TRBD1. The CDR3 has 15 residues. J lost 3 bases, V lost 7 bases, and 9 bases had no gene match. The CDR3: CASTPSGTGDYEQYF. The DNA for the CDR3 is TGTGCCAGCACCCCCTCCGGGACAGGGGACTACGAGCAGTACTTC.

The rearrangement joins TRBV9 to TRBJ2-5, with 7 bases fitting TRBD1. Germline lookup yields CDR1 SGDLS and CDR2 YYNGEE. The V and J ends lost 3 bases and 2 bases, in that order; junction bases with no gene match: 10. This CDR3 has 16 amino acids. DNA for the CDR3: TGTGCCAGCAGCGCTCCCCGGACAGGACCACAAGAGACCCAGTACTTC. This sequence encodes CASSAPRTGPQETQYF.

This clonotype was picked up many times. The CDR3 is CSARGTSGGRSSYNEQFF. CDR3 sequence (DNA): TGCAGTGCTAGAGGGACTAGCGGGGGCAGGAGCTCCTACAATGAGCAGTTCTTC. This chain connects TRBV20-1 to TRBJ2-1; TRBD2 agrees at 13 bases. CDR3 length equals 18 residues. V trimming: 1 base; J trimming: 0 bases; junction bases outside the gene matches: 6. Germline assignment: CDR1 DFQATT and CDR2 SNEGSKA (reference sequence).

The V gene is TRBV20-1, the J gene TRBJ1-4; the D gene is possibly TRBD1 (5 bases). Germline assignment: CDR1 DFQATT and CDR2 SNEGSKA (reference sequence). CDR3 length equals 13 residues. V was shortened by 6 bases and J by 2 bases, with 10 bases between the two germline ends. In nucleotides, the CDR3 is TGCAGTGCAGAGGACACCACTAATGAAAAACTGTTTTTT. Translation gives CSAEDTTNEKLFF.

This clonotype appeared a few times. This chain connects TRBV12-3 or TRBV12-4 to TRBJ2-5; 7 positions agree with TRBD2. Trimming took 3 bases from V and 5 from J; bases not matched to a gene: 6. The length of the CDR3 is 14 residues. Here the CDR3 DNA reads TGTGCCAGCAGTTTCGGGGGGTACAGGGAGACCCAGTACTTC. Translated: CASSFGGYRETQYF.

This clonotype has a handful of counts. This chain links TRBV2 with TRBJ2-1; maybe TRBD1 (5 bases). The CDR3 is made up of 14 amino acids. Between the trimmed V and J ends, which lost 6 bases and 6 bases, there was a span of 15 bases. Looked up from germline, CDR1 is SNHLY and CDR2 is FYNNEI. The CDR3 is CASRTEITGNEQFF. The CDR3 region has the DNA TGTGCCAGCAGGACCGAGATCACAGGCAATGAGCAGTTCTTC.

V usage is TRBV7-2 and J usage is TRBJ2-1, with 7 bases lining up with TRBD2. Germline-derived CDR1 and CDR2 are SGHTA and FQGNSA. CDR3 size: 15 residues. V gave up 2 bases and J gave up 5 bases; unmatched junction bases: 6. In DNA, the CDR3 is TGTGCCAGCAGCTTACGGCGGGGGAGGAACAATGAGCAGTTCTTC. Residues: CASSLRRGRNNEQFF. The full variable domain, its missing parts supplied by reference TRBV7-2 and TRBJ2-1, is GAGVSQSPSNKVTEKGKDVELRCDPISGHTALYWYRQSLGQGLEFLIYFQGNSAPDKSGLPSDRFSAERTGGSVSTLTIQRTQQEDSAVYLCASSLRRGRNNEQFFGPGTRLTVL.

Notes on this clonotype: A much larger clone lies one base from this, so it may be a read error. The chain combines TRBV6-2 or TRBV6-3 with TRBJ2-1; a weak D match, TRBD2 (6 bases). This CDR3 is built from 13 residues. Germline loops: CDR1 MNHEY, CDR2 SVGEGT. Here the CDR3 reads CAGSYSEGNEQFF. The CDR3 DNA follows: TGTGCCGGCAGTTACTCGGAGGGCAATGAGCAGTTCTTC.

The chain employs TRBV4-3 and TRBJ2-4, with a possible D match to TRBD1 (5 bases). The J call is doubtful: the DNA matches TRBJ2-7 better. The CDR3 runs 13 residues. CDR1 and CDR2 from the germline V gene are LGHNA and YSLEER. The CDR3: CASSQVVRDEQYF. CDR3 nucleotide sequence: TGCGCCAGCAGCCAAGTGGTCAGGGACGAGCAGTACTTC.

This clonotype was picked up a small number of times. The chain combines TRBV20-1 with TRBJ2-7; D unresolved. Trimming shortened V by 5 bases and J by 6 bases, and 17 bases separated the two germline ends. This CDR3 contains 13 residues. The germline V gene has CDR1 DFQATT and CDR2 SNEGSKA (reference sequence). The CDR3 DNA sequence: TGCAGTGCTCAAACCGACACCCAAGGCGAGCAGTACTTC. Its translation: CSAQTDTQGEQYF.

This chain uses TRBV25-1 with TRBJ2-3, with 9 nucleotides matching TRBD2. The CDR3 covers 15 residues. Germline values: CDR1 MGHDK, CDR2 SYGVNS. The J segment lost 0 bases and the V segment lost 6 bases, leaving 4 bases of the junction unmatched. The CDR3 is CASRASGASTDTQYF. As DNA, the CDR3 is TGTGCCAGCAGAGCTAGCGGGGCTAGCACAGATACGCAGTATTTT. Combining the CDR3 with reference TRBV25-1 and TRBJ2-3 gives the whole variable domain EADIYQTPRYLVIGTGKKITLECSQTMGHDKMYWYQQDPGMELHLIHYSYGVNSTEKGDLSSESTVSRIRTEHFPLTLESARPSHTSQYLCASRASGASTDTQYFGPGTRLTVL.

The chain uses TRBV5-1 and TRBJ2-4; TRBD1 matches at 7 bases. The DNA matches TRBJ2-7 better at its end, which makes the J call doubtful. In germline, CDR1 is SGHRS, CDR2 YFSETQ. The CDR3 contains 16 residues. The DNA of the CDR3 is TGCGCCAGCAGCTTGGCGCCATGGGACAGAACCTACGAGCAGTACTTC. It is translated as CASSLAPWDRTYEQYF.

This clonotype was recorded a few times. This rearrangement joins TRBV7-2 to TRBJ2-1; D may be TRBD2 (6 bases). V was shortened by 3 bases and J by 9 bases, with 24 bases between the two germline ends. Looked up from germline, CDR1 is SGHTA and CDR2 is FQGNSA. The CDR3 has 17 amino acids. The CDR3 sequence is CASSFTRPQGGSGEQFF. The CDR3 DNA follows: TGTGCCAGCAGCTTTACCCGACCACAAGGAGGGTCGGGTGAGCAGTTCTTC.

This clonotype has just a few counts. The chain combines TRBV4-1 with TRBJ2-5; D gene uncertain. CDR1 is MGHRA and CDR2 is YSYEKL in the germline V gene. The CDR3 consists of 16 residues. V lost 4 bases, J lost 5 bases, and 20 bases lay in between. The CDR3 spells CASSPAPGRSSETQYF. In DNA, the CDR3 is TGCGCCAGCAGCCCAGCCCCCGGGCGTTCTTCCGAGACCCAGTACTTC.

CDR3 sequence (DNA): TGTGCCACCAGCAGAGGGGTCGGGGAGACCCAGTACTTC. It translates to CATSRGVGETQYF. This chain joins TRBV15 and TRBJ2-5; D is ambiguous. The CDR3 sequence is 13 residues long. Germline assignment: CDR1 LNHNV and CDR2 YYDKDF (reference sequence). V was pared by 1 base and J by 5 bases, with 8 bases between.